This TCR beta chain originates from a study of T cell responses to AZD1222 COVID-19 vaccine. The CDR3 length is 11 residues. Looked up from germline, CDR1 is SEHNR and CDR2 is FQNEAQ (reference sequence). With regard to this clone: Its antigen is not known. The junction departs from germline at one end; a sequencing error may be responsible.

Study conclusions and caveats: Baseline seropositivity occurred in only six AZD1222 recipients. Donors, mostly white British, included more females; clonal diversity was possibly underestimated. Nearly half of spike-specific TCRs reportedly go after variant regions that carry no mutations. Breadth and depth of Spike-specific TCRs rose after two AZD1222 doses.

The table came from immunoSEQ multiplex PCR; TCRdb's copy has only in-frame clones and leaves some out. The table includes 250,000 to 300,000 clones, about 94% detected once. Specimen: peripheral blood, collected 28 days after the second AZD1222 dose. The genes are TRBV7-9 and TRBJ2-7; tentatively, D is TRBD2 (6 bases). The sequence came from an adult who received the AZD1222 COVID-19 vaccine. CDR3 region: CASSLGDFVNF. In nucleotides, the CDR3 is TGTGCCAGCAGCTTAGGGGACTTCGTAAATTTC.